These 24 T cell receptor beta chains were sequenced from one sample in a study of blood T cell repertoires in COVID-19. The method was immunoSEQ multiplex PCR; TCRdb's version includes in-frame clones alone and lacks a portion of them. The sample gives more than 95,000 clones, around 70% of which show up once; 5.5% to 7.5% is in the top ten. The specimen sequenced was peripheral blood. The receptors stem from an elderly man with COVID-19, enrolled during active disease.

J is TRBJ1-3 and V is TRBV27; D unresolved. In germline, CDR1 is MNHEY, CDR2 SMNVEV (reference sequence). The CDR3 has 13 amino acids. V lost 5 bases, J lost 1 base, and 6 bases lay in between. CDR3 protein: CASSSNSGNTIYF. CDR3 in DNA: TGTGCCAGCAGTAGCAATTCTGGAAACACCATATATTTT.

The chain links TRBV19 to TRBJ2-1, with TRBD2 matching 12 bases. The CDR3 runs to 14 residues. CDR1 LNHDA and CDR2 SQIVND come from the germline V gene (reference sequence). Losses at the gene ends were 6 bases for V and 9 bases for J; bases not matched to a gene: 6. The CDR3 nucleotides read TGTGCCAGTAGCCGACTAGCGGGAGATATTGAGCAGTTCTTC. It specifies CASSRLAGDIEQFF.

This sequence joins TRBV18 and TRBJ2-1, with D possibly matching TRBD2 (6 bases). Germline V gene data show CDR1 as KGHSH and CDR2 as LQKENI. The ends were cut back, 3 bases at V and 2 bases at J, with 17 bases in the middle. CDR3 length equals 17 residues. The CDR3 coding sequence is TGTGCCAGCTCACCGGAACCGGGACTCGATCCCTACAATGAGCAGTTCTTC. This gives the protein CASSPEPGLDPYNEQFF.

This clone was detected a few times. The rearrangement uses TRBV6-4 and TRBJ2-5, with D possibly matching TRBD2 (6 bases). In germline, CDR1 is MRHNA, CDR2 SNTAGT. There are 12 residues in the CDR3. V was clipped by 10 bases and J by 1 base, with 10 bases between them. In DNA form, the CDR3 reads TGTGCCACCCCGGGACTCCAAGAGACCCAGTACTTC. Translation: CATPGLQETQYF.

The chain recombines TRBV11-3 with TRBJ2-5, with 10 bases fitting TRBD2. The V segment lost 4 bases and the J segment 2 bases; nucleotides outside the gene matches: 7. The CDR3 runs 16 residues. Germline-derived CDR1 and CDR2 are SGHNT and YENEEA. This CDR3 reads CASSSSSGSDQETQYF. As DNA, the CDR3 is TGTGCCAGCAGCTCCTCTAGCGGGAGTGATCAAGAGACCCAGTACTTC.

This clone was counted between two and nine times. The chain has TRBV28 and TRBJ2-2, with D perhaps TRBD2 (6 bases). The germline V and J ends were trimmed by 3 bases and 5 bases, with 16 bases remaining between them. This CDR3 is 16 amino acids long. The germline gives CDR1 MDHEN, CDR2 SYDVKM. The CDR3 loop is CASSFGYGSQTGELFF. The DNA for the CDR3 is TGTGCCAGCAGTTTTGGGTACGGGAGTCAAACCGGGGAGCTGTTTTTT.

The V and J genes are TRBV6-5 and TRBJ2-5; D remains unclear. Trimming took off 2 bases at V and 5 bases at J, with 9 bases between the two ends. The germline gives CDR1 MNHEY, CDR2 SVGAGI. This CDR3 has 13 amino acids. The CDR3 DNA reads as TGTGCCAGCAGTTACGGTCAGGTGGAGACCCAGTACTTC. Translation gives CASSYGQVETQYF.

This clone was observed a single time. The chain is built from TRBV19 and TRBJ2-7; a possible D gene is TRBD2 (5 bases). Germline V gene data show CDR1 as LNHDA and CDR2 as SQIVND (reference sequence). The CDR3 runs 13 residues. Trimming cost V 6 bases and J 1 base, with 10 bases left between them. The CDR3 nucleotides read TGTGCCAGTAGAGCACGGGATTCCTACGAGCAGTACTTC. Its translation: CASRARDSYEQYF.

The rearrangement joins TRBV15 to TRBJ2-1; D is undetermined. Germline CDR1 LNHNV, CDR2 YYDKDF (reference sequence). The V end lost 5 bases, the J end lost 6 bases, and 5 bases lay between the germline ends. The CDR3 is 11 amino acids. CDR3 region: CATSVRNEQFF. CDR3 in DNA: TGTGCCACCAGCGTCCGCAATGAGCAGTTCTTC.

This clone was counted only a few times. V and J are TRBV10-3 and TRBJ2-3; 9 bases match TRBD1. J gave up 5 bases and V 3 bases, and 6 bases lay outside the gene matches. This CDR3 comprises 15 residues. Germline loops: CDR1 ENHRY, CDR2 SYGVKD. The chain's CDR3 is CAISEGTGFLDTQYF. CDR3 sequence (DNA): TGTGCCATCAGTGAAGGGACAGGGTTCTTAGATACGCAGTATTTT.

The V and J genes are TRBV7-3 and TRBJ2-1; 9 bases are a match to TRBD1. Germline V CDR1 and CDR2: SGHTA, FQGTGA. V was pared by 5 bases and J by 0 bases, with 2 bases of the junction left unmatched. The CDR3 is made up of 15 amino acids. The CDR3 nucleotides are TGTGCCAGCAGCAAGACAGGGGGCTCCTACAATGAGCAGTTCTTC. Its protein is CASSKTGGSYNEQFF.

This chain connects TRBV5-1 to TRBJ2-1, with 8 bases that match TRBD2. Germline trimming cut 2 bases from V and 3 bases from J; bases unmatched to any gene: 4. Germline CDR1 SGHRS, CDR2 YFSETQ. The CDR3 spans 15 residues. CDR3 coding DNA: TGCGCCAGCAGCTTAGCGGGGGACGACTACAATGAGCAGTTCTTC. Residues: CASSLAGDDYNEQFF.

A note on this clone: One junction end does not reproduce the germline sequence, and a read error may be involved. V and J are TRBV7-8 and TRBJ2-1; 15 nucleotides agree with TRBD2. In germline, CDR1 is SGHVS, CDR2 FQNEAQ. This CDR3 has 14 amino acids. The CDR3 protein is CASTLGLAGGEQFF. The CDR3 bases are TGTGCCAGCACCTTAGGACTAGCGGGAGGGGAGCAGTTCTTC.

This chain joins TRBV25-1 and TRBJ2-1; 7 nucleotides match TRBD1. Looked up from germline, CDR1 is MGHDK and CDR2 is SYGVNS. The CDR3 is 14 residues long. V was clipped by 8 bases and J by 5 bases; unmatched bases: 9. The DNA of the CDR3 is TGTGCCAGCGATATAGGACAGGCGAACAATGAGCAGTTCTTC. Protein: CASDIGQANNEQFF.

The CDR3 DNA reads TGTGCCAGCAGTTTAGCGGGGGGGGATACGCAGTATTTT. It yields the protein CASSLAGGDTQYF. The V call is TRBV12-3 or TRBV12-4, the J call TRBJ2-3; 7 bases map to TRBD2. After removal of 0 bases from V and 6 bases from J, the junction contained 0 bases not matched to a gene. CDR3 size: 13 residues.

This clone was observed a few times. The chain couples TRBV6-4 to TRBJ1-1; TRBD1 aligns across 8 bases. The CDR3 runs 14 residues. The J segment lost 5 bases and the V segment lost 6 bases, leaving 8 bases of the junction unmatched. Germline assignment: CDR1 MRHNA and CDR2 SNTAGT. This CDR3 reads CASSPGGLGTEAFF. CDR3 nucleotide sequence: TGTGCCAGCAGCCCAGGGGGCTTAGGTACTGAAGCTTTCTTT.

This chain links TRBV6-6 with TRBJ2-7; D possibly corresponds to TRBD2 (6 bases). The germline V and J ends were trimmed by 8 bases and 4 bases, with 18 bases remaining between them. In germline, CDR1 is MNHNY, CDR2 SVGAGI (reference sequence). CDR3 length: 14 residues. CDR3 nucleotide sequence: TGTGCCAGCGACCGCGGGACTCACCGTTACGAGCAGTACTTC. Translated, it gives CASDRGTHRYEQYF.

This sequence joins TRBV11-3 and TRBJ2-1, with a weak D call TRBD2 (6 bases). The ends were cut back, 3 bases at V and 5 bases at J, with 11 bases in the middle. CDR3 length equals 14 residues. Germline CDR1 reads SGHNT; CDR2 reads YENEEA. DNA for the CDR3: TGTGCCAGCAGCTTGTCGGGACTCAACAATGAGCAGTTCTTC. Translation: CASSLSGLNNEQFF.

The gene calls are TRBV9 and TRBJ1-6; 9 nucleotides line up with TRBD1. Germline V gives CDR1 SGDLS, CDR2 YYNGEE. The trim removed 3 bases at V and 7 bases at J, leaving 14 bases unmatched. This CDR3 contains 18 residues. The CDR3 region is CASSGGGAETGGNSPLHF. CDR3 bases: TGTGCCAGCAGCGGAGGAGGGGCAGAGACAGGGGGAAATTCACCCCTCCACTTT.

In its sample, this clone ranks as medium-sized. V is TRBV28 and J is TRBJ2-7; no firm D call. Germline values: CDR1 MDHEN, CDR2 SYDVKM. This CDR3 is 17 amino acids long. V was pared by 8 bases and J by 0 bases, with 23 bases between. CDR3 loop: CASSNLSRRLFSYEQYF. For the CDR3, the DNA is TGTGCCAGCTCCAACCTTAGCCGTAGGTTGTTCTCCTACGAGCAGTACTTC.

V usage is TRBV19 and J usage is TRBJ2-7; 8 nucleotides line up with TRBD1. V lost 5 bases to trimming and J lost 2 bases; unmatched junction nucleotides: 5. The CDR3 has 14 residues. The germline V gene encodes CDR1 LNHDA and CDR2 SQIVND (reference sequence). CDR3 DNA: TGTGCCAGTAGTCTCGGACAGGGTGCCTACGAGCAGTACTTC. This sequence encodes CASSLGQGAYEQYF.

This rearrangement joins TRBV3-1 (or the pseudogene TRBV3-2) to TRBJ1-1; D gene unclear. Germline V gives CDR1 LGHDT, CDR2 YNNKEL (reference sequence). V dropped 3 bases and J dropped 4 bases, with 6 bases sitting between them. The CDR3 sequence is 12 residues long. The CDR3 DNA sequence: TGTGCCAGCAGCCATGGAGGCACTGAAGCTTTCTTT. The encoded protein is CASSHGGTEAFF.

V gene TRBV30 combines with J gene TRBJ1-1, with D uncertain. Germline V CDR1 and CDR2: GTSNPN, SVGIG (reference sequence). The CDR3 length is 12 residues. Deletions cut 0 bases from V and 6 bases from J, with 8 bases between. As DNA, the CDR3 is TGTGCCTGGAGTGTACATCATCCTGAAGCTTTCTTT. As protein: CAWSVHHPEAFF. The full variable domain, with the rest looked up from reference TRBV30 and TRBJ1-1, is SQTIHQWPATLVQPVGSPLSLECTVEGTSNPNLYWYRQAAGRGLQLLFYSVGIGQISSEVPQNLSASRPQDRQFILSSKKLLLSDSGFYLCAWSVHHPEAFFGQGTRLTVV.

This clone was counted a single time. The rearrangement links TRBV7-9 to TRBJ2-1; D not certain. V lost 1 base and J lost 6, with 13 bases in between. Germline values: CDR1 SEHNR, CDR2 FQNEAQ (reference sequence). This CDR3 region has 15 residues. CDR3 coding DNA: TGTGCCAGCAGCTTAGAGAGGCTACTCCGCAATGAGCAGTTCTTC. Its translation: CASSLERLLRNEQFF. Based on the CDR3 plus reference TRBV7-9 and TRBJ2-1, the full variable domain is DTGVSQNPRHKITKRGQNVTFRCDPISEHNRLYWYRQTLGQGPEFLTYFQNEAQLEKSRLLSDRFSAERPKGSFSTLEIQRTEQGDSAMYLCASSLERLLRNEQFFGPGTRLTVL.